This T cell receptor beta chain came from a study of T cells in Graves' hyperthyroidism and ophthalmopathy. There were TCR beta CDR3 regions amplified from RNA transcripts. First-round RT-PCR targeting the TCR CDR3 was performed with the HTBI primer set. A single record per CDR3 protein comes from TCRdb applying MiXCR to the multiplex PCR reads. The table lists about 52,000 distinct CDR3 sequences, roughly 50% of them singletons. Investigators excluded patients with uncontrolled infection, other autoimmune disease, pregnancy or lactation. This clonotype was picked up many times. The clonotype comes from a woman in her fifties or sixties with Graves' ophthalmopathy. The specimen sequenced was blood.

CDR3 DNA: TGTGCCAGCAGACGATCAGGGCGGACCTATAATTCACCCCTCCACTTT. Translation: CASRRSGRTYNSPLHF. This sequence joins TRBV6-5 and TRBJ1-6, with D possibly TRBD1 on 5 matching bases. The V and J ends lost 6 bases and 2 bases respectively, with 14 bases between them. The CDR3 extends over 16 amino acids. CDR1 and CDR2 (germline): MNHEY, SVGAGI.